This note documents a single TCR beta chain sequence. This receptor's antigen is unknown. The sample holds no much larger clone one base away, and base qualities are not on file. This entry belongs to a study of Ad26.COV2.S vaccination and SARS-CoV-2 variants (dated by TCRdb to the early 2020s). Notes on the research overall: TCRbeta repertoire sequencing was used to assess the specificity and breadth of SARS-CoV-2-reactive T cell receptors after Ad26.COV2.S vaccination. A total of approximately 30 samples were included in the TCR-sequenced set, comprising around 19 Ad26.COV2.S vaccine recipients, 5 placebo recipients and 8 SARS-CoV-2 convalescent individuals.

The time point label here, explained by the study, means: individuals recovered from natural SARS-CoV-2 infection. TCRbeta CDR3 regions were sequenced with the immunoSEQ Assay. After extraction, genomic DNA underwent amplification by bias-controlled multiplex PCR, followed by high-throughput sequencing. Under the source paper's analysis protocol: To quantify the absolute abundance of every unique TCRbeta CDR3 region, sequences were collapsed and filtered. T cell fraction was estimated by normalizing TCRbeta template counts to usable DNA, which was measured by amplifying reference genes present in all nucleated cells. Repertoire TCRs were annotated as SARS-CoV-2-specific by exact matching of V gene, CDR3 amino acid sequence and J gene to a known reactive TCR set. MIRA supplied the reference SARS-CoV-2 TCR set, which was filtered for enrichment in COVID-19-positive ImmuneCODE repertoires so that public or cross-reactive TCRs were removed. Drawing on the MIRA antigens, annotated TCRs were analysed further at the level of specific ORF or position within ORF. Depth was the summed frequency of annotated unique rearrangements, while breadth was defined as annotated unique rearrangements over total unique productive rearrangements. Two-sided Wilcoxon rank-sum tests were applied when comparing TCR breadth between groups. TCRdb took this table from immuneACCESS and kept in-frame rearrangements with V and J called. Such tables lack part of the clones; where checked against another copy, unresolved V genes explain under half of the gap, and the rest is unexplained. The DNA gave D and trimming, while V, J and clone size come from that table. This sample gives 180,000 or so clones in total; approximately 88% of them show up just once. About 5.5% of the sample rests with the top ten.

From cysteine to phenylalanine, the CDR3 is 14 amino acids long. Kept here is only the CDR3 DNA, which spans 42 bases and is read in frame from base 1. V is reduced by 3 bases and J by 10 bases, leaving a spacing of 16 bases between them. From a lookup of the germline V gene, CDR1 and CDR2 are SNHLY and FYNNEI. Broad study findings and their caveats: After vaccination, substantial breadth of spike-specific CD8+ and CD4+ T cell responses was reported. Higher spike-specific TCR breadth was observed in Ad26.COV2.S recipients than in placebo recipients (P = 0.0014). Comparable non-spike TCR breadth was observed between vaccine and placebo recipients, consistent with only spike being contained in the vaccine. The authors noted that total T cell responses may have been underestimated by the TCR breadth and depth analyses.

This TCR came from a human donor who had recovered from COVID-19. This sequence uses TRBV2 and TRBJ1-3; a tentative D call is TRBD1 (6 bases match). The sequencing here drew on peripheral blood, taken after recovery from COVID-19. The nucleotide sequence reads as follows: TGTGCCAGCAGTGACCGCAGGGGCCGGGGGACCATATATTTT. This gives the protein CASSDRRGRGTIYF. With the portions outside the CDR3 filled from the reference TRBV2 and TRBJ1-3 genes, the complete variable region becomes EPEVTQTPSHQVTQMGQEVILRCVPISNHLYFYWYRQILGQKVEFLVSFYNNEISEKSEIFDDQFSVERPDGSNFTLKIRSTKLEDSAMYFCASSDRRGRGTIYFGEGSWLTVV.